This T cell receptor (beta chain) came from a study of shared clonotypes between healthy human individuals. The CDR3 has 15 residues. Trimming at V came to 5 bases and at J to 4 bases, leaving 8 bases not matched to a gene. In germline, CDR1 is MDHEN, CDR2 SYDVKM. The authors split each subset's genomic DNA evenly across several immunoSEQ plates. Measured with immunoSEQ multiplex PCR; TCRdb has only the in-frame clones, and not every one. Among around 1.6 million clones listed, 95% to 99% were seen once. On this clone itself: The target antigen is unknown. The sample contains more than one DNA sequence encoding this CDR3.

Findings and limits, study-wide: Depth of sequencing was expected to influence donor clonotype sharing. The diversity represented, both genetic and in exposure history, was limited by few donors. A handful of donors shared roughly 5% of their naive CD4 clonotypes.

The TCR originated in a man younger than 45 in good health. The rearrangement uses TRBV28 and TRBJ1-2; TRBD1 agrees at 9 bases. Sequenced material: naive CD4+ T cells sorted from blood. Subset specified: CD45RA+ positively selected. CDR3 sequence: CASSLGGQGFYGYTF. CDR3 nucleotides: TGTGCCAGCAGTCTCGGGGGACAGGGTTTCTATGGCTACACCTTC.